Shown below are 10 T cell receptor beta chains from a single sample sequenced in a study of blood T cells in healthy people across ages. Sample-barcoded 5' priming and a J-beta primer mix drove a second PCR of roughly 6 to 12 cycles. TCRdb re-derived calls from the 5' RACE reads in MiXCR, one entry per CDR3 protein. The data contain hundreds of thousands of distinct CDR3 sequences, about 54% of them singletons. The sample was blood. The source is a man aged 55 to 70 in good health.

This chain joins TRBV18 and TRBJ2-3; D is undetermined. Germline assignment: CDR1 KGHSH and CDR2 LQKENI. V gave up 2 bases and J gave up 6 bases, with 15 bases separating them. This CDR3 comprises 15 residues. Written as DNA, the CDR3 is TGTGCCAGCTCACCAAGGGCGAGGACCTCCGATACGCAGTATTTT. Protein: CASSPRARTSDTQYF.

This chain uses TRBV5-1 with TRBJ2-7, with a possible D match to TRBD2 (5 bases). The assigned J gene may be wrong: the sequence end matches TRBJ2-5 better. CDR3 size: 17 residues. Germline V gene sequence: CDR1 SGHRS, CDR2 YFSETQ. The CDR3 DNA sequence: TGCGCCAGCAGCTTTGACTGGACTCCTCGGTCGGGAGAGACCCAGTACTTC. As protein: CASSFDWTPRSGETQYF.

The chain carries TRBV3-1 and TRBJ2-5, with 7 bases that match TRBD2. CDR1 and CDR2 (germline): LGHDT, YNNKEL (reference sequence). The CDR3 spans 17 residues. Trimming at V came to 0 bases and at J to 5 bases, leaving 12 bases not matched to a gene. The CDR3 sequence is CASSQDLQRGFVETQYF. The CDR3, as DNA: TGTGCCAGCAGCCAAGACCTTCAGCGGGGCTTCGTGGAGACCCAGTACTTC.

This clonotype was recorded once. J is TRBJ2-7 and V is TRBV13, with 7 nucleotides matching TRBD1. Germline V CDR1 and CDR2: PRHDT, FYEKMQ (reference sequence). The CDR3 contains 16 residues. Trimming at V came to 0 bases and at J to 0 bases, leaving 5 bases not matched to a gene. The CDR3 is CASSLGLRGPSYEQYF. As DNA, the CDR3 is TGTGCCAGCAGCTTAGGGTTGAGGGGGCCCTCCTACGAGCAGTACTTC. Filled out from reference TRBV13 and TRBJ2-7, the complete variable domain reads AAGVIQSPRHLIKEKRETATLKCYPIPRHDTVYWYQQGPGQDPQFLISFYEKMQSDKGSIPDRFSAQQFSDYHSELNMSSLELGDSALYFCASSLGLRGPSYEQYFGPGTRLTVT.

This chain links TRBV12-3 or TRBV12-4 with TRBJ1-2, with 7 bases matching TRBD1. The CDR3 is 14 residues long. V trimming: 7 bases; J trimming: 3 bases; junction bases outside the gene matches: 8. The CDR3 nucleotides are TGTGCCAGCAAATGGACAGGTTTGGACTATGGCTACACCTTC. Amino acids: CASKWTGLDYGYTF.

Only a few counts were recorded for this clonotype. The chain carries TRBV5-1 and TRBJ2-3; D is undetermined. Germline lookup yields CDR1 SGHRS and CDR2 YFSETQ. The CDR3 sequence is 12 residues long. Trimming removed 2 bases from V and 6 bases from J, with 7 bases in between. The CDR3 sequence: CASSFASDTQYF. Written as DNA, the CDR3 is TGCGCCAGCAGCTTTGCGTCGGATACGCAGTATTTT.

This clonotype was seen a single time. The chain uses TRBV11-3 and TRBJ2-5; 7 nucleotides match TRBD2. The CDR3 spans 13 residues. The ends lost 8 bases at V and 2 bases at J; junction bases unmatched: 5. CDR1 is SGHNT and CDR2 is YENEEA in the germline V gene. In nucleotides, the CDR3 is TGTGCCAGCGGTCTAGCGGTGCAAGAGACCCAGTACTTC. This encodes CASGLAVQETQYF.

The J gene is TRBJ2-2, the V gene TRBV5-1; 9 positions agree with TRBD2. CDR1 SGHRS and CDR2 YFSETQ come from the germline V gene. CDR3 length: 15 residues. V gave up 1 base and J gave up 7 bases; unmatched junction bases: 5. Written as DNA, the CDR3 is TGCGCCAGCAGCTTGAGGACTAGCGAGGACGGGGAGCTGTTTTTT. It translates to CASSLRTSEDGELFF.

V and J are TRBV29-1 and TRBJ2-7; D unclear. V lost 2 bases and J lost 2, with 16 bases in between. This CDR3 is 15 amino acids long. Germline CDR1 and CDR2: SQVTM and ANQGSEA. The CDR3 spells CSVEKSSSPPYEQYF. The CDR3 nucleotides are TGCAGCGTTGAAAAGAGCTCCTCTCCCCCCTACGAGCAGTACTTC.

This rearrangement joins TRBV4-1 to TRBJ2-7; maybe TRBD2 (5 bases). This CDR3 contains 12 residues. V was pared by 7 bases and J by 2 bases, with 9 bases between. The V gene's germline CDR1 is MGHRA and CDR2 YSYEKL. The CDR3 sequence: CASKLGPYEQYF. The CDR3 nucleotides are TGCGCCAGCAAACTAGGGCCCTACGAGCAGTACTTC.